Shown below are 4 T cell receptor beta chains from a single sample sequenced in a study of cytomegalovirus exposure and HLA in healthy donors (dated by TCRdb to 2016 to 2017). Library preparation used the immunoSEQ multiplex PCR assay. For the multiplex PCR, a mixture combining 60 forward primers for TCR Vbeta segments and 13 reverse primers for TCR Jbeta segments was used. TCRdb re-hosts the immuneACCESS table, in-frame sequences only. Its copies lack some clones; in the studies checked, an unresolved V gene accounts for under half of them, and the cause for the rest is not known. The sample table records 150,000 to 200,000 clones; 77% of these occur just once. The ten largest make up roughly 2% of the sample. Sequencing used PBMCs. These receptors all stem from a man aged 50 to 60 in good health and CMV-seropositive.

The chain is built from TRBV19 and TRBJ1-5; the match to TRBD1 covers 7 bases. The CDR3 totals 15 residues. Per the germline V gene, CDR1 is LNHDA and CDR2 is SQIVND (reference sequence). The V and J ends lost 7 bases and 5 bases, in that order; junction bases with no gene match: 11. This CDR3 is CASKIRTGVDQPQHF. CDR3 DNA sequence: TGTGCCAGTAAAATAAGAACAGGGGTAGATCAGCCCCAGCATTTT.

CDR3 in DNA: TGTGCCAGCAGCTTGGCCGGACAAAACTACGAGCAGTACTTC. Translated, it gives CASSLAGQNYEQYF. The chain couples TRBV5-4 to TRBJ2-7; D perhaps matches TRBD1 (5 bases). V was shortened by 0 bases and J by 3 bases, with 10 bases between the two germline ends. CDR1 SGHNT and CDR2 YYREEE come from the germline V gene (reference sequence). The CDR3 covers 14 residues. Looking up the rest from reference TRBV5-4 and TRBJ2-7 gives the full variable domain: ETGVTQSPTHLIKTRGQQVTLRCSSQSGHNTVSWYQQALGQGPQFIFQYYREEENGRGNFPPRFSGLQFPNYSSELNVNALELDDSALYLCASSLAGQNYEQYFGPGTRLTVT.

The CDR3 region has the DNA TGTGCCTGGAGTACAGGGGGAGCTGGAAACACCATATATTTT. Translation gives CAWSTGGAGNTIYF. This chain links TRBV30 with TRBJ1-3, with 8 nucleotides matching TRBD1. Germline V gene sequence: CDR1 GTSNPN, CDR2 SVGIG (reference sequence). The CDR3 contains 14 residues. V gave up 2 bases and J gave up 2 bases; unmatched junction bases: 2.

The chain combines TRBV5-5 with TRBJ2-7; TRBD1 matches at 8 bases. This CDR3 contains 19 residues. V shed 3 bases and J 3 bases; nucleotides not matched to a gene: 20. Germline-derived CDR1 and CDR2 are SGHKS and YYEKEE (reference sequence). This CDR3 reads CASSSIGGRGPYPLYEQYF. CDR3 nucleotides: TGTGCCAGCAGCTCTATCGGCGGCAGGGGGCCCTACCCCCTCTACGAGCAGTACTTC.